This T cell receptor (beta chain) originates from a study of T cells in Graves' hyperthyroidism and ophthalmopathy. Based on clinical symptoms, serum thyroxine and TRAb, thyroid ultrasound and orbital computed tomography, diagnoses were reached. The CDR3 runs 13 residues. Germline values: CDR1 PRHDT, CDR2 FYEKMQ (reference sequence). Trimming took 2 bases from V and 2 from J, leaving 6 bases between them. Amplified TCR beta CDR3 regions derived from RNA transcripts. The primer set for the first-round RT-PCR of the TCR CDR3 was HTBI. TCRdb used MiXCR to reprocess the multiplex PCR reads, holding one entry per CDR3 protein. The sample includes about 130,000 distinct CDR3 sequences, approximately 24% seen only once; the top ten take roughly 71%.

Sequencing was performed on blood. This receptor was identified in a woman in her forties or fifties with Graves' hyperthyroidism that later progressed to Graves' ophthalmopathy. The rearrangement links TRBV13 to TRBJ1-2, with D possibly being TRBD1 (5 bases). The CDR3 reads CASSLTGNYGYTF. The DNA of the CDR3 is TGTGCCAGCAGCTTAACAGGAAACTATGGCTACACCTTC.